Below, 21 T cell receptor beta chains from the same sample are listed, as sequenced in a study of blood T cell repertoires in COVID-19. Repertoires were generated with immunoSEQ multiplex PCR, while TCRdb's copy carries only in-frame clones and drops some. The table shows some 250,000 clones, with around 90% occurring only once. Sequencing was performed on peripheral blood. The receptors come from a woman aged 25 to 39 with acute or convalescent COVID-19.

The chain carries TRBV6-1 and TRBJ2-1; 8 bases agree with TRBD2. The CDR3 length is 14 residues. Germline-derived CDR1 and CDR2 are MNHNS and SASEGT. J gave up 4 bases and V 1 base, and 0 bases lay outside the gene matches. The CDR3 sequence: CASSEGLAYNEQFF. CDR3 in DNA: TGTGCCAGCAGTGAAGGACTAGCGTACAATGAGCAGTTCTTC.

This clone was detected only once. The CDR3 protein is CASSSRVVGYTF. The CDR3 region has the DNA TGTGCCAGCAGTTCCAGGGTAGTTGGTTACACCTTC. V usage is TRBV12-3 or TRBV12-4 and J usage is TRBJ1-2, with D tentatively TRBD1 (5 bases). This CDR3 has 12 amino acids. The V end lost 4 bases, the J end lost 11 bases, and 14 bases lay between the germline ends.

The sample holds a few counts of this clone. CDR3: CAWSEAGGGYTF. The CDR3 nucleotides read TGTGCCTGGAGTGAGGCAGGGGGCGGCTACACCTTC. The rearrangement links TRBV30 to TRBJ1-2, with 8 bases matching TRBD1. V lost 1 base and J lost 8; bases outside the gene matches: 3. The CDR3 runs 12 residues. Germline loops: CDR1 GTSNPN, CDR2 SVGIG (reference sequence).

This clone appeared once. The V call is TRBV3-1 (or the pseudogene TRBV3-2), the J call TRBJ2-7; D gene unclear. This CDR3 has 15 amino acids. The germline gives CDR1 LGHDT, CDR2 YNNKEL (reference sequence). Trimming took off 0 bases at V and 5 bases at J, with 14 bases between the two ends. Here the CDR3 DNA reads TGTGCCAGCAGCCAAGAATCCGGGTACTACCACGAGCAGTACTTC. Translated: CASSQESGYYHEQYF.

The rearrangement uses TRBV6-5 and TRBJ2-1; possible D gene TRBD1, 6 bases. The CDR3 has 14 residues. Trimming removed 5 bases from V and 4 bases from J, with 12 bases in between. Germline V gives CDR1 MNHEY, CDR2 SVGAGI. The CDR3 spells CASSLLTGYNEQFF. The DNA for the CDR3 is TGTGCCAGCAGTCTCCTTACAGGGTACAATGAGCAGTTCTTC.

This rearrangement joins TRBV27 to TRBJ1-1; the D gene is possibly TRBD1 (6 bases). Germline V gene data show CDR1 as MNHEY and CDR2 as SMNVEV (reference sequence). The V and J ends lost 3 bases and 3 bases respectively, with 11 bases between them. This CDR3 is built from 14 residues. The CDR3 nucleotides are TGTGCCAGCAGTTTCCAGGGGTGGGACACTGAAGCTTTCTTT. Protein: CASSFQGWDTEAFF.

The chain employs TRBV9 and TRBJ2-3; 8 nucleotides match TRBD2. The germline CDR1 and CDR2 sequences are SGDLS and YYNGEE. The J segment lost 5 bases and the V segment lost 2 bases, leaving 7 bases of the junction unmatched. The CDR3 covers 15 residues. The CDR3 coding sequence is TGTGCCAGCAGCGTTGGGGGCCTAGCGGGAGATACGCAGTATTTT. Translation gives CASSVGGLAGDTQYF.

This clone was observed once. The genes are TRBV30 and TRBJ1-2, with D unresolved. CDR1 and CDR2 (germline): GTSNPN, SVGIG (reference sequence). V lost 4 bases and J 8 bases, leaving 14 bases between the germline ends. This CDR3 region has 12 residues. CDR3 sequence (DNA): TGTGCCTGGACGAGAGATGTAAGCGGCTACACCTTC. Its translation: CAWTRDVSGYTF.

This clone came up once. The V call is TRBV28, the J call TRBJ1-3; 7 nucleotides agree with TRBD1. This CDR3 has 16 amino acids. Germline loops: CDR1 MDHEN, CDR2 SYDVKM. V lost 2 bases and J lost 1; bases outside the gene matches: 5. As DNA, the CDR3 is TGTGCCAGCAGTTTACAGGGGGGTAGGTCTGGAAACACCATATATTTT. This codes for CASSLQGGRSGNTIYF.

Comment on this clone: Different DNA sequences within this sample yield the same CDR3. The rearrangement joins TRBV19 to TRBJ2-3; no clear D gene. CDR1 is LNHDA and CDR2 is SQIVND in the germline V gene (reference sequence). CDR3 length equals 13 residues. Trimming took off 3 bases at V and 1 base at J, with 5 bases between the two ends. The CDR3 spells CASSIPGTDTQYF. CDR3 nucleotide sequence: TGTGCCAGTAGTATCCCTGGCACAGATACGCAGTATTTT.

The chain couples TRBV12-3 or TRBV12-4 to TRBJ2-4, with D possibly TRBD2 on 6 matching bases. The CDR3 totals 12 residues. Trimming pared 5 bases from V and 7 bases from J, leaving 9 bases between. CDR3 residues: CASSAGPNIQYF. The CDR3 DNA reads TGTGCCAGCAGTGCGGGACCGAACATTCAGTACTTC.

This clone has just one count. The rearrangement joins TRBV19 to TRBJ2-1; 9 nucleotides line up with TRBD1. The V segment lost 7 bases and the J segment 4 bases; nucleotides outside the gene matches: 8. The CDR3 runs to 15 residues. CDR1 is LNHDA, CDR2 SQIVND, per germline (reference sequence). CDR3 sequence reads: CASTQPGTGYNEQFF. Written as DNA, the CDR3 is TGTGCCAGTACTCAACCCGGGACAGGGTACAATGAGCAGTTCTTC. Complete variable domain (other parts from reference TRBV19 and TRBJ2-1): DGGITQSPKYLFRKEGQNVTLSCEQNLNHDAMYWYRQDPGQGLRLIYYSQIVNDFQKGDIAEGYSVSREKKESFPLTVTSAQKNPTAFYLCASTQPGTGYNEQFFGPGTRLTVL.

This chain connects TRBV5-4 to TRBJ1-2; D might be TRBD1 (6 bases). The CDR3 has 14 amino acids. Germline CDR1 and CDR2: SGHNT and YYREEE (reference sequence). Trimming shortened V by 4 bases and J by 7 bases, and 17 bases separated the two germline ends. CDR3 nucleotide sequence: TGTGCCAGCAGCCCGGCAGGGGACATACTTGGCTACACCTTC. Its protein is CASSPAGDILGYTF.

The rearrangement joins TRBV9 to TRBJ2-3; maybe TRBD1 (5 bases). V gave up 0 bases and J gave up 2 bases, with 13 bases separating them. This CDR3 is 16 amino acids long. Germline V gene sequence: CDR1 SGDLS, CDR2 YYNGEE. Written as DNA, the CDR3 is TGTGCCAGCAGCGTAGGAAGGGGCTCGTCCACAGATACGCAGTATTTT. It translates to CASSVGRGSSTDTQYF.

This chain connects TRBV7-9 to TRBJ2-1; 10 bases match TRBD2. V was clipped by 4 bases and J by 10 bases; unmatched bases: 13. The CDR3 runs to 16 residues. Looked up from germline, CDR1 is SEHNR and CDR2 is FQNEAQ (reference sequence). The DNA for the CDR3 is TGTGCCAGCAGCTCGGGGGCTAGCGGGAGTTATAGGGAGCAGTTCTTC. It yields the protein CASSSGASGSYREQFF. Filled out from reference TRBV7-9 and TRBJ2-1, the complete variable domain reads DTGVSQNPRHKITKRGQNVTFRCDPISEHNRLYWYRQTLGQGPEFLTYFQNEAQLEKSRLLSDRFSAERPKGSFSTLEIQRTEQGDSAMYLCASSSGASGSYREQFFGPGTRLTVL.

The rearrangement links TRBV11-3 to TRBJ2-2; TRBD2 aligns across 8 bases. The CDR3 is made up of 16 amino acids. The V gene end was trimmed by 9 bases and the J gene end by 6 bases; junction bases not matched to a gene: 15. The germline V gene has CDR1 SGHNT and CDR2 YENEEA. CDR3 nucleotides: TGTGCCAGTCGCGGGGGGAGGGATATGTACGCCGGGGAGCTGTTTTTT. Residues: CASRGGRDMYAGELFF.

The CDR3 loop is CASSYSIGGGDNEQFF. CDR3 DNA: TGTGCCAGCAGTTACTCGATCGGGGGAGGGGACAATGAGCAGTTCTTC. The V and J genes are TRBV6-5 and TRBJ2-1, with TRBD2 matching over 7 bases. Germline V gene data show CDR1 as MNHEY and CDR2 as SVGAGI. The CDR3 is 16 amino acids. V was pared by 0 bases and J by 5 bases, with 7 bases of the junction left unmatched.

This chain links TRBV5-1 with TRBJ2-1, with a possible D match to TRBD1 (6 bases). The germline V gene encodes CDR1 SGHRS and CDR2 YFSETQ. CDR3 length: 13 residues. V lost 0 bases and J 9 bases, leaving 10 bases between the germline ends. The CDR3 region is CASSLARGTEQFF. Here the CDR3 DNA reads TGCGCCAGCAGCTTGGCCAGGGGCACTGAGCAGTTCTTC.

On this clone itself: Other DNA sequences from this sample encode an identical CDR3 as well. This chain uses TRBV29-1 with TRBJ2-7, with 7 bases that match TRBD2. CDR3 length: 13 amino acids. V was pared by 6 bases and J by 0 bases, with 5 bases of the junction left unmatched. CDR1 is SQVTM and CDR2 is ANQGSEA in the germline V gene. CDR3 loop: CSVVGGSSYEQYF. Written as DNA, the CDR3 is TGCAGCGTGGTGGGCGGGAGCTCCTACGAGCAGTACTTC.

The rearrangement links TRBV29-1 to TRBJ1-1; possible D gene TRBD1, 6 bases. CDR1 and CDR2 from the germline V gene are SQVTM and ANQGSEA. V was shortened by 7 bases and J by 4 bases, with 22 bases between the two germline ends. CDR3 length: 15 residues. CDR3 nucleotides: TGCAGCGCAGGTGCGGGGGCGTTAGGGAGCACTGAAGCTTTCTTT. It encodes CSAGAGALGSTEAFF.

The V call is TRBV27, the J call TRBJ2-1, with D unresolved. The CDR3 length is 13 residues. Trimming left V 6 bases short and J 5 bases short, with 11 bases between. Germline assignment: CDR1 MNHEY and CDR2 SMNVEV (reference sequence). DNA of the CDR3: TGTGCCAGCAGAAAAATCAGGAACAATGAGCAGTTCTTC. It codes for CASRKIRNNEQFF.